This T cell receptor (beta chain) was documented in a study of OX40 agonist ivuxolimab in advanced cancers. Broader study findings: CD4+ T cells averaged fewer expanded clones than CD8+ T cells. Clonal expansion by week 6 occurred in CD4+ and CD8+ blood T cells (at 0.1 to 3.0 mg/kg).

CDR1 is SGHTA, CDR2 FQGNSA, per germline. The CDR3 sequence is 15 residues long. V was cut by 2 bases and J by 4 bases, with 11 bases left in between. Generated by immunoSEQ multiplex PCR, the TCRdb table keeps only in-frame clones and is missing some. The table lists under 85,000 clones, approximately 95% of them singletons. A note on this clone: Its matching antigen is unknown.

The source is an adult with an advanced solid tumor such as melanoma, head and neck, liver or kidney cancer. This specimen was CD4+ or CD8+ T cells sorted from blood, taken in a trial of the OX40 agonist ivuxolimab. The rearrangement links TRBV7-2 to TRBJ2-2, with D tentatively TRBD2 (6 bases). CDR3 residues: CASSLYRELTGELFF. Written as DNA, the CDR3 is TGTGCCAGCAGCTTATACCGGGAGCTCACCGGGGAGCTGTTTTTT.